The 16 T cell receptor beta chains presented below share a single source sample, sequenced in a study of blood T cell repertoires in COVID-19. TCRdb's copy holds only in-frame clones and misses some; the assay was immunoSEQ multiplex PCR. The table has 200,000 or so clones, around nine tenths seen once. The sequenced material came from peripheral blood. The receptor source for this set is a middle-aged man with COVID-19, enrolled during active disease.

V usage is TRBV4-1 and J usage is TRBJ1-5; no reliable D call. The CDR3 runs 17 residues. Trimming pared 0 bases from V and 3 bases from J, leaving 15 bases between. Germline lookup yields CDR1 MGHRA and CDR2 YSYEKL. The CDR3 spells CASSQEEAWPDNQPQHF. Here the CDR3 DNA reads TGCGCCAGCAGCCAAGAGGAGGCATGGCCTGACAATCAGCCCCAGCATTTT.

The CDR3 protein is CASSYSGGGARTEAFF. The CDR3 DNA is TGTGCCAGCAGTTACTCGGGTGGAGGGGCGAGAACTGAAGCTTTCTTT. The J gene is TRBJ1-1, the V gene TRBV6-5; tentatively, D is TRBD1 (5 bases). The V and J ends lost 0 bases and 5 bases respectively, with 16 bases between them. CDR1 and CDR2 (germline): MNHEY, SVGAGI. The CDR3 is 16 amino acids.

V and J are TRBV6-5 and TRBJ2-1; 7 bases line up with TRBD2. After removal of 7 bases from V and 9 bases from J, the junction contained 15 bases not matched to a gene. Germline loops: CDR1 MNHEY, CDR2 SVGAGI. This CDR3 has 15 amino acids. This CDR3 reads CASTLGRGRGSEQFF. For the CDR3, the DNA is TGTGCCAGCACCCTAGGGCGGGGGAGGGGTTCTGAGCAGTTCTTC.

The chain recombines TRBV19 with TRBJ1-4, with D perhaps TRBD1 (5 bases). The CDR3 has 14 amino acids. Germline V gene sequence: CDR1 LNHDA, CDR2 SQIVND (reference sequence). The ends were cut back, 7 bases at V and 7 bases at J, with 16 bases in the middle. The CDR3 coding sequence is TGTGCCAGTACCCCCCGGGGGGACGGTGAAAAACTGTTTTTT. Its translation is CASTPRGDGEKLFF.

The chain carries TRBV7-9 and TRBJ2-2, with D perhaps matching TRBD1 (6 bases). This CDR3 has 15 amino acids. Germline CDR1 SEHNR, CDR2 FQNEAQ (reference sequence). Trimming shortened V by 9 bases and J by 3 bases, and 17 bases separated the two germline ends. As DNA, the CDR3 is TGTGCCAGTTTACTCTGGGGGCTGGACACCGGGGAGCTGTTTTTT. It yields the protein CASLLWGLDTGELFF.

The chain combines TRBV7-8 with TRBJ2-1; weak D call: TRBD2 (5 bases). V lost 5 bases to trimming and J lost 4 bases, with 12 bases between them. CDR3 length: 14 amino acids. CDR1 is SGHVS and CDR2 is FQNEAQ in the germline V gene. CDR3 DNA: TGTGCCAGCAGCCCCCGACTACTTTACAATGAGCAGTTCTTC. Its translation is CASSPRLLYNEQFF.

This rearrangement joins TRBV12-3 or TRBV12-4 to TRBJ2-7, with D perhaps matching TRBD1 (6 bases). The V and J ends lost 6 bases and 4 bases respectively, with 13 bases between them. The CDR3 has 13 residues. The CDR3 region has the DNA TGTGCCAGCAGACCTACAGGGCCGTACGAGCAGTACTTC. Protein sequence: CASRPTGPYEQYF.

In nucleotides, the CDR3 is TGCAGCGTTCTCCGGGTCGACAGGGACCTCTACAATGAGCAGTTCTTC. It yields the protein CSVLRVDRDLYNEQFF. The chain uses TRBV29-1 and TRBJ2-1; the match to TRBD1 covers 7 bases. The CDR3 is 16 amino acids. The J segment lost 3 bases and the V segment lost 5 bases, leaving 13 bases of the junction unmatched. Germline V gives CDR1 SQVTM, CDR2 ANQGSEA.

The chain combines TRBV29-1 with TRBJ2-1; TRBD2 aligns across 10 bases. V dropped 0 bases and J dropped 7; count of bases not matched to a gene: 6. The germline V gene encodes CDR1 SQVTM and CDR2 ANQGSEA. This CDR3 region has 15 residues. Here the CDR3 reads CSVEDPSGRENEQFF. CDR3 in DNA: TGCAGCGTTGAAGACCCTAGCGGGAGAGAGAATGAGCAGTTCTTC.

This chain uses TRBV14 with TRBJ2-3; D perhaps matches TRBD2 (6 bases). Between the trimmed V and J ends, which lost 2 bases and 1 base, there was a span of 13 bases. The CDR3 covers 16 residues. CDR1 and CDR2 from the germline V gene are SGHDN and FVKESK. The DNA of the CDR3 is TGTGCCAGCAGCCAACGGAGGGAGAGAGGCACAGATACGCAGTATTTT. It codes for CASSQRRERGTDTQYF.

A single count supports this clone. The chain carries TRBV5-6 and TRBJ1-6; no reliable D call. Trimming pared 1 base from V and 9 bases from J, leaving 17 bases between. Germline CDR1 and CDR2: SGHDT and YYEEEE. This CDR3 spans 16 amino acids. The CDR3 DNA sequence: TGTGCCAGCAGCTTGCGGGTTCCGTCCCGGGGTTCACCCCTCCACTTT. Residues: CASSLRVPSRGSPLHF.

The chain employs TRBV25-1 and TRBJ1-2; no clear D gene. V was clipped by 3 bases and J by 2 bases, with 7 bases between them. CDR3 length: 13 residues. The germline V gene has CDR1 MGHDK and CDR2 SYGVNS. CDR3 DNA: TGTGCCAGCAGTGACTCTCCCAACTATGGCTACACCTTC. Residues: CASSDSPNYGYTF.

The J gene is TRBJ1-5, the V gene TRBV28, with 8 bases lining up with TRBD1. The CDR3 has 15 residues. The ends lost 1 base at V and 7 bases at J; junction bases unmatched: 6. Germline V gene data show CDR1 as MDHEN and CDR2 as SYDVKM. The CDR3 bases are TGTGCCAGCAGTTTATACGGACAGGGCGGGCAGCCCCAGCATTTT. Translation gives CASSLYGQGGQPQHF.

There are a few counts of this clone. V usage is TRBV7-3 and J usage is TRBJ1-5; D is perhaps TRBD1 (5 bases). Germline-derived CDR1 and CDR2 are SGHTA and FQGTGA. CDR3 length equals 13 residues. The V end lost 5 bases, the J end lost 6 bases, and 11 bases lay between the germline ends. The CDR3 loop reads CASSRGSGQPQHF. CDR3 in DNA: TGTGCCAGCAGCCGGGGGTCGGGTCAGCCCCAGCATTTT. Together with reference TRBV7-3 and TRBJ1-5, the CDR3 gives the full variable domain: GAGVSQTPSNKVTEKGKYVELRCDPISGHTALYWYRQSLGQGPEFLIYFQGTGAADDSGLPNDRFFAVRPEGSVSTLKIQRTERGDSAVYLCASSRGSGQPQHFGDGTRLSIL.

The genes are TRBV23-1 and TRBJ2-7; tentative D call: TRBD2 (6 bases). TRBV23-1 is an open reading frame whose function is uncertain. The CDR3 loop spans 15 amino acids. Between the trimmed V and J ends, which lost 0 bases and 6 bases, there was a span of 15 bases. CDR3: CASSQSNCGALEQYF. The CDR3 region has the DNA TGCGCCAGCAGTCAATCCAATTGCGGGGCGCTCGAGCAGTACTTC.

This rearrangement joins TRBV7-2 to TRBJ2-5; 8 nucleotides line up with TRBD2. The germline CDR1 and CDR2 sequences are SGHTA and FQGNSA. V was pared by 3 bases and J by 0 bases, with 6 bases of the junction left unmatched. This CDR3 region has 16 residues. The CDR3 here is CASSFSTSAHQETQYF. The CDR3 bases are TGTGCCAGCAGCTTTTCGACTAGCGCCCACCAAGAGACCCAGTACTTC.